What follows are 12 T cell receptor beta chains derived from one specimen sequenced in a study of control samples from healthy donors and cancer patients (dated by TCRdb to 2018 to 2020). Library generation was performed with the immunoSEQ multiplex PCR assay. Not all clones reach the TCRdb copy of this immuneACCESS table, which keeps in-frame sequences only. Checked studies attribute under half of the gap to unresolved V genes and leave the rest unexplained. The table for this sample lists approximately 89,000 clones; around 86% of them were counted only once. The ten largest clones add up to over 20% of the sample. Input material: blood. Receptor source: a man under 40 in good health.

J is TRBJ2-2 and V is TRBV19, with TRBD1 identical over 7 bases. With 10 bases clipped from V and 2 bases from J, the junction kept 7 bases outside the gene matches. CDR3 length: 14 residues. Germline V gene lookup returns CDR1 LNHDA and CDR2 SQIVND (reference sequence). CDR3 in DNA: TGTGCCACCCCGGGACAGCCTAACACCGGGGAGCTGTTTTTT. Protein product: CATPGQPNTGELFF. Variable domain in full (rest from reference TRBV19 and TRBJ2-2): DGGITQSPKYLFRKEGQNVTLSCEQNLNHDAMYWYRQDPGQGLRLIYYSQIVNDFQKGDIAEGYSVSREKKESFPLTVTSAQKNPTAFYLCATPGQPNTGELFFGEGSRLTVL.

The V call is TRBV5-1, the J call TRBJ2-5; 9 bases agree with TRBD2. This CDR3 is built from 14 residues. Trimming at V came to 4 bases and at J to 1 base, leaving 2 bases not matched to a gene. The germline V gene encodes CDR1 SGHRS and CDR2 YFSETQ. CDR3 nucleotide sequence: TGCGCCAGCAGCCCTAGCGGGGTCCAAGAGACCCAGTACTTC. This codes for CASSPSGVQETQYF.

The V and J genes are TRBV5-1 and TRBJ2-1; 7 positions match TRBD2. Germline V gene sequence: CDR1 SGHRS, CDR2 YFSETQ. The CDR3 loop spans 12 amino acids. Trimming cost V 7 bases and J 8 bases; bases outside gene matches: 6. CDR3 DNA: TGCGCCAGCCGGGACGCGGGGGATGAGCAGTTCTTC. This sequence encodes CASRDAGDEQFF.

V gene TRBV3-1 (or the pseudogene TRBV3-2) combines with J gene TRBJ1-3; perhaps TRBD1 as D (6 bases). Germline lookup yields CDR1 LGHDT and CDR2 YNNKEL (reference sequence). CDR3 length equals 16 residues. V was shortened by 4 bases and J by 0 bases, with 13 bases between the two germline ends. The CDR3: CASSPRQANSGNTIYF. The CDR3 bases are TGTGCCAGCAGCCCCAGACAGGCCAACTCTGGAAACACCATATATTTT.

V usage is TRBV18 and J usage is TRBJ2-4, with a possible D match to TRBD1 (5 bases). The germline V gene encodes CDR1 KGHSH and CDR2 LQKENI. The CDR3 consists of 17 residues. V was shortened by 0 bases and J by 2 bases, with 14 bases between the two germline ends. The CDR3 protein is CASSPPTDQVSKNIQYF. The CDR3 coding sequence is TGTGCCAGCTCACCACCGACAGATCAAGTCTCCAAAAACATTCAGTACTTC. Complete variable domain (other parts from reference TRBV18 and TRBJ2-4): NAGVMQNPRHLVRRRGQEARLRCSPMKGHSHVYWYRQLPEEGLKFMVYLQKENIIDESGMPKERFSAEFPKEGPSILRIQQVVRGDSAAYFCASSPPTDQVSKNIQYFGAGTRLSVL.

This clone was counted between two and nine times. The chain joins TRBV4-2 to TRBJ1-6; D perhaps matches TRBD1 (5 bases). There are 14 residues in the CDR3. The V and J ends lost 0 bases and 10 bases respectively, with 10 bases between them. The V gene's germline CDR1 is LGHNA and CDR2 YNFKEQ. The CDR3 sequence is CASSQERGQSPLHF. The CDR3 DNA reads TGTGCCAGCAGCCAAGAGAGGGGTCAGTCACCCCTCCACTTT.

With respect to this clone: Additional DNA sequences in this sample encode the identical CDR3. The chain uses TRBV24-1 and TRBJ1-2; D is uncertain. The CDR3 runs 12 residues. Trimming took 1 base from V and 5 from J, leaving 4 bases between them. Germline V CDR1 and CDR2: KGHDR, SFDVKD. In DNA form, the CDR3 reads TGTGCCACCAGTGATTTAAGATATGGCTACACCTTC. It encodes CATSDLRYGYTF.

V gene TRBV5-1 combines with J gene TRBJ1-1, with 7 bases lining up with TRBD1. The CDR3 is 15 amino acids. CDR1 is SGHRS and CDR2 is YFSETQ in the germline V gene. After removal of 0 bases from V and 1 base from J, the junction contained 3 bases not matched to a gene. The DNA of the CDR3 is TGCGCCAGCAGCTTGGTCGGGACAGCGAACACTGAAGCTTTCTTT. Protein: CASSLVGTANTEAFF.

This rearrangement joins TRBV5-1 to TRBJ1-3; TRBD1 might be the D (5 bases). Per germline, CDR1 SGHRS and CDR2 YFSETQ. CDR3 length: 16 amino acids. The germline V and J ends were trimmed by 4 bases and 0 bases, with 14 bases remaining between them. This chain's CDR3 is CASSPGDLDSGNTIYF. CDR3 DNA sequence: TGCGCCAGCAGCCCGGGGGACTTAGACTCTGGAAACACCATATATTTT.

The chain uses TRBV27 and TRBJ1-5; D is unclear. V shed 6 bases and J shed 0 bases, with 9 bases lying between them. Germline loops: CDR1 MNHEY, CDR2 SMNVEV (reference sequence). CDR3 length: 14 amino acids. CDR3 nucleotide sequence: TGTGCCAGCAGCCCCGGGGATAGCAATCAGCCCCAGCATTTT. Protein: CASSPGDSNQPQHF.

The chain is built from TRBV24-1 and TRBJ2-3, with D perhaps matching TRBD1 or TRBD2 (5 bases each). From germline, CDR1 is KGHDR and CDR2 SFDVKD. The V and J ends lost 9 bases and 3 bases respectively, with 15 bases between them. There are 14 residues in the CDR3. CDR3 coding DNA: TGTGCCACCGCCCTCGGGGCCAAAACAGATACGCAGTATTTT. The encoded protein is CATALGAKTDTQYF.

This clone has just one count. The chain recombines TRBV5-1 with TRBJ1-4; 9 bases are shared with TRBD1. V lost 4 bases to trimming and J lost 6 bases; unmatched junction nucleotides: 10. CDR3 length equals 16 residues. Looked up from germline, CDR1 is SGHRS and CDR2 is YFSETQ. The DNA of the CDR3 is TGCGCCAGCAGCACCGCGGGGGGACAGGGAGATGAAAAACTGTTTTTT. It specifies CASSTAGGQGDEKLFF.